The entry that follows covers one T cell receptor (beta chain) sequence. Its target is unknown. This CDR3 is built from 18 residues. The source of the sample is a study of T cell responses to AZD1222 COVID-19 vaccine. Study findings and constraints: Among vaccine-associated CD4 TCRs, coverage spanned spike, with dominance at 160-218 and 743-854. Clonal diversity was possibly underestimated, and white British individuals and females predominated among donors.

TCRdb's copy holds only in-frame clones and misses some; the assay was immunoSEQ multiplex PCR. The table lists 150,000 to 200,000 clones, over 85% of them singletons, with about 2.5% in the top ten. This specimen consisted of peripheral blood, obtained on day 0 of AZD1222 vaccination. The rearrangement links TRBV21-1 to TRBJ2-3. TRBV21-1 is an annotated pseudogene. The sequence was collected from an adult in good health. For the CDR3, the DNA is TGTGCCAGCATCGTACAGGGAGGACTTCCGAACGCCACAGATACGCAGTATTTT. Amino acids: CASIVQGGLPNATDTQYF.